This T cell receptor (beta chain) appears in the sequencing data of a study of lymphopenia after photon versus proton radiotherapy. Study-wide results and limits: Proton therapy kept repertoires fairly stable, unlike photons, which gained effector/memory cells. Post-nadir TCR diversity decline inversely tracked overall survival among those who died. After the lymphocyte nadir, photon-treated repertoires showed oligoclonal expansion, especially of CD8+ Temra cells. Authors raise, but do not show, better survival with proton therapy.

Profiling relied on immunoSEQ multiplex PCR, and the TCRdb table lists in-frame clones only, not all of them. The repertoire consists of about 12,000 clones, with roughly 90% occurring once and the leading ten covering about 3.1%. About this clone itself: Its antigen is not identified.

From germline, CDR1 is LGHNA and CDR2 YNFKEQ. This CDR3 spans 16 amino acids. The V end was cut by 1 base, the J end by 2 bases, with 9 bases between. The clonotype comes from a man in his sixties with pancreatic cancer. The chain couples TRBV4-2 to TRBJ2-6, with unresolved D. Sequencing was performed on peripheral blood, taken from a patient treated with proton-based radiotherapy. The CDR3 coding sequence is TGTGCCAGCAGCCAAGTTCCTGGGGCTGGGGCCAACGTCCTGACTTTC. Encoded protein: CASSQVPGAGANVLTF.